This T cell receptor (beta chain) was sequenced for a study of vaccination effects on CD4 cells after COVID-19. Looking at the study overall: Two-dose vaccination with either BNT162b2 or mRNA-1273 was given to the participants. A couple of convalescent patients each provided a sample, at 16 days and at one week before vaccination.

Sequencing was performed with immunoSEQ multiplex PCR; in TCRdb, only in-frame clones are kept and a portion is missing. In the table there are 35,000 to 40,000 clones, 55% to 75% of which are singletons. Study-level results: By a late point after vaccination, infection- and vaccine-induced clones had shrunk markedly through clonal contraction.

This clone appeared a few times. Its matching antigen is unknown. Per the germline V gene, CDR1 is MGHRA and CDR2 is YSYEKL. After removal of 6 bases from V and 4 bases from J, the junction contained 4 bases not matched to a gene. This CDR3 contains 16 residues. ViraFEST expansion of antigen-specific CD4+ T cells with viral peptide pools preceded sequencing. Following a roughly 11-day culture, CD4+ T cells were purified. By PCR, the person was confirmed to have had SARS-CoV-2 infection between March and December 2020. Cultures had half their medium replaced with IL-2 medium on days 3 and 7. Material: CD4+ T cells from PBMCs cultured with HCoV-NL63 spike peptides, obtained before COVID-19 vaccination. J is TRBJ2-1 and V is TRBV4-1, with TRBD2 matching 15 bases. The origin of this receptor is a human donor who had a prior SARS-CoV-2 infection. This chain's CDR3 is CASRGGLAGGYNEQFF. For the CDR3, the DNA is TGCGCCAGCAGGGGGGGACTAGCGGGAGGATACAATGAGCAGTTCTTC.